The 30 T cell receptor beta chains listed next were all sequenced from one sample in a study of breast tumors, draining lymph nodes, adjacent tissues. Axillary draining lymph nodes of breast cancer patients supplied the node samples. TCRdb re-derived calls from the multiplex PCR reads in MiXCR, one entry per CDR3 protein. The repertoire holds around 170,000 distinct CDR3 sequences, with roughly 30% as singletons. The sequencing sample was made of axillary lymph node tissue. The origin of the receptors is a female donor with breast cancer. Some clones in this sample may be carry-over from other donors' samples.

The rearrangement links TRBV12-3 or TRBV12-4 to TRBJ1-6; the D is unclear. V dropped 5 bases and J dropped 9 bases, with 17 bases sitting between them. The length of the CDR3 is 15 residues. The DNA of the CDR3 is TGTGCCAGCAGTACCCAGGTTCAATACAGTTCACCCCTCCACTTT. Translating it yields CASSTQVQYSSPLHF.

This clonotype appeared many times. In DNA, the CDR3 is TGTGCCAGCAGTTACTCCCCCACTAATCAGCCCCAGCATTTT. Protein sequence: CASSYSPTNQPQHF. The rearrangement joins TRBV6-5 to TRBJ1-5; D is unresolved. The length of the CDR3 is 14 residues. V was pared by 0 bases and J by 4 bases, with 7 bases between. Germline V CDR1 and CDR2: MNHEY, SVGAGI.

In DNA form, the CDR3 reads TGTGCCAGCAGGGCCCCAAGGGGGACGGACACTGAAGCTTTCTTT. Protein product: CASRAPRGTDTEAFF. The rearrangement uses TRBV6-6 and TRBJ1-1; D is possibly TRBD1 (6 bases). V was pared by 6 bases and J by 3 bases, with 17 bases between. Germline V gene sequence: CDR1 MNHNY, CDR2 SVGAGI (reference sequence). The CDR3 runs 15 residues.

This clonotype appeared many times. The V call is TRBV20-1, the J call TRBJ1-3; D is perhaps TRBD1 (5 bases). With 3 bases removed from V and 0 bases from J, the gap between germline ends came to 9 bases. The CDR3 consists of 14 residues. Germline lookup yields CDR1 DFQATT and CDR2 SNEGSKA (reference sequence). CDR3 amino acids: CSASGGSSGNTIYF. CDR3 in DNA: TGCAGTGCTAGCGGGGGGTCCTCTGGAAACACCATATATTTT.

With regard to this clonotype: A much larger clone differs from this one at a single base, so this may be a read error. This rearrangement joins TRBV6-2 or TRBV6-3 to TRBJ2-7; D ambiguous. From germline, CDR1 is MNHEY and CDR2 SVGEGT. The length of the CDR3 is 11 residues. The DNA of the CDR3 is TGTGCCAGCAGTTACGGTTCCGAGCGGTACTTC. Translation: CASSYGSERYF.

This clonotype was counted between two and nine times. A much larger clone differs by one base, so this may be a read error. The chain uses TRBV20-1 and TRBJ2-3; 7 positions match TRBD2. The CDR3 length is 21 residues. Germline V CDR1 and CDR2: DFQATT, SNEGSKA (reference sequence). The V gene end was trimmed by 0 bases and the J gene end by 6 bases; junction bases not matched to a gene: 27. CDR3 sequence: CSARDPASPAGRELRGDTQYF. The CDR3, as DNA: TGCAGTGCTAGAGATCCCGCAAGCCCCGCGGGGAGGGAGCTACGAGGTGATACGCAGTATTTT.

This clonotype was seen ten or more times. The chain combines TRBV29-1 with TRBJ2-3, with 7 bases aligning to TRBD1. Germline V CDR1 and CDR2: SQVTM, ANQGSEA. CDR3 length: 15 residues. V lost 1 base to trimming and J lost 0 bases; unmatched junction nucleotides: 4. CDR3 coding DNA: TGCAGCGTTGAAGCCAGGGACAGCAGCACAGATACGCAGTATTTT. It codes for CSVEARDSSTDTQYF.

J is TRBJ2-1 and V is TRBV6-1; 12 bases agree with TRBD1. Germline V gene lookup returns CDR1 MNHNS and CDR2 SASEGT. V lost 4 bases to trimming and J lost 7 bases; unmatched junction nucleotides: 5. This CDR3 has 15 amino acids. The CDR3 DNA is TGTGCCAGCAGTGCGGGACAGGGGGCATGGAATGAGCAGTTCTTC. Translated: CASSAGQGAWNEQFF.

The gene calls are TRBV7-9 and TRBJ1-1, with unresolved D. The CDR3 extends over 14 amino acids. Germline-derived CDR1 and CDR2 are SEHNR and FQNEAQ (reference sequence). Trimming cost V 1 base and J 0 bases, with 6 bases left between them. CDR3 in amino acids: CASSLGHLNTEAFF. Written as DNA, the CDR3 is TGTGCCAGCAGCTTAGGGCATTTGAACACTGAAGCTTTCTTT.

This clonotype was picked up many times. In DNA form, the CDR3 reads TGCGCCAGCAGTACAGGGGGCTCTGGAAACACCATATATTTT. Its protein product is CASSTGGSGNTIYF. The chain recombines TRBV5-1 with TRBJ1-3; the match to TRBD1 covers 8 bases. This CDR3 spans 14 amino acids. The germline CDR1 and CDR2 sequences are SGHRS and YFSETQ. The trim removed 5 bases at V and 0 bases at J, leaving 1 base unmatched.

This clonotype was counted between two and nine times. A much larger clone differs by one base, so this may be a read error. The gene calls are TRBV20-1 and TRBJ1-2, with TRBD1 matching over 7 bases. The length of the CDR3 is 14 residues. V was clipped by 3 bases and J by 4 bases; unmatched bases: 8. Germline V gene sequence: CDR1 DFQATT, CDR2 SNEGSKA (reference sequence). The CDR3 reads CSASYARDSYGYTF. The CDR3 nucleotides are TGCAGTGCTAGTTACGCCCGGGACAGCTATGGCTACACCTTC.

This clonotype was counted only a few times. This rearrangement joins TRBV6-5 to TRBJ2-1; D might be TRBD2 (6 bases). CDR1 MNHEY and CDR2 SVGAGI come from the germline V gene. There are 17 residues in the CDR3. Trimming took 6 bases from V and 1 from J, leaving 19 bases between them. CDR3 region: CASRLGGTPVSYNEQFF. The CDR3 DNA follows: TGTGCCAGCAGGCTCGGAGGGACTCCCGTATCCTACAATGAGCAGTTCTTC.

The CDR3 DNA reads as TGTGCCTGGAGTGTCAGGGCAGCGGGCAATCAGCCCCAGCATTTT. Its translation: CAWSVRAAGNQPQHF. V and J are TRBV30 and TRBJ1-5; maybe TRBD1 (5 bases). With 0 bases removed from V and 2 bases from J, the gap between germline ends came to 11 bases. Germline loops: CDR1 GTSNPN, CDR2 SVGIG (reference sequence). This CDR3 region has 15 residues.

In the case of this clonotype: The limits of the CDR3 on the DNA are not certain, so only TCRdb's listed CDR3 is given. The chain links TRBV7-2 to TRBJ2-6; TRBD2, the D gene given by the table, was not confirmed from the DNA. The CDR3 sequence runs 21 residues, both termini included. CDR1 and CDR2 (germline): SGHTA, FQGNSA. This CDR3 is CASSLNQGGTEAFFGANVLTF.

A remark on this clonotype: Since a much larger clone is just one base distant, this may be a read error. This chain joins TRBV6-5 and TRBJ2-1; 7 bases agree with TRBD1. The CDR3 length is 17 residues. CDR1 and CDR2 (germline): MNHEY, SVGAGI. The CDR3 bases are TGTGCCAGCAGTAGACTACCGGGACAGAGTTCCTGCAATGAGCAGTTCTTC. Translation gives CASSRLPGQSSCNEQFF.

In this sample, this clonotype turned up many times. This chain links TRBV24-1 with TRBJ2-1, with D perhaps given as TRBD1 or TRBD2 (7 bases each). From germline, CDR1 is KGHDR and CDR2 SFDVKD. The CDR3 has 17 residues. The V end lost 4 bases, the J end lost 5 bases, and 20 bases lay between the germline ends. In nucleotides, the CDR3 is TGTGCCACCAGTGACCGGGGAGGGGGCGGGTTCCACAATGAGCAGTTCTTC. Translating it yields CATSDRGGGGFHNEQFF.

The sample holds many counts of this clonotype. This chain connects TRBV11-2 to TRBJ2-7; TRBD2 is a possible D gene (5 bases). Germline CDR1 reads SGHAT; CDR2 reads FQNNGV. The ends were cut back, 3 bases at V and 0 bases at J, with 9 bases in the middle. The CDR3 runs 14 residues. In DNA, the CDR3 is TGTGCCAGCAGCTTTCAGAGCGGCTCCTACGAGCAGTACTTC. Amino acids: CASSFQSGSYEQYF.

This clonotype was picked up many times. J is TRBJ1-2 and V is TRBV6-5, with a weak D call TRBD1 (5 bases). Germline V gene data show CDR1 as MNHEY and CDR2 as SVGAGI. The CDR3 runs to 14 residues. V lost 5 bases and J 4 bases, leaving 14 bases between the germline ends. CDR3 sequence reads: CASSRSDRLYGYTF. CDR3 nucleotides: TGTGCCAGCAGTCGATCTGACAGACTCTATGGCTACACCTTC.

On this clonotype itself: The junction and the germline gene differ at one end; a read error may be behind it. The CDR3 DNA reads TGTGCTAGCAGCCTTTATCCCGGGACTCGGAACTACTACGAGCAGTACTTC. Residues: CASSLYPGTRNYYEQYF. This chain connects TRBV7-7 to TRBJ2-7; D may be TRBD2 (6 bases). The length of the CDR3 is 17 residues. In germline, CDR1 is SSHAT, CDR2 FNYEAQ (reference sequence). The entire variable domain, with the rest obtained from reference TRBV7-7 and TRBJ2-7, is as follows: GAGVSQSPRYKVTKRGQDVTLRCDPISSHATLYWYQQALGQGPEFLTYFNYEAQPDKSGLPSDRFSAERPEGSISTLTIQRTEQRDSAMYRCASSLYPGTRNYYEQYFGPGTRLTVT.

This clonotype was detected only once. At one end, the junction sequence differs from germline, possibly due to a read error. V usage is TRBV24-1 and J usage is TRBJ2-2; TRBD2 agrees at 10 bases. The CDR3 is made up of 12 amino acids. Germline V gene data show CDR1 as KGHDR and CDR2 as SFDVKD. The CDR3 region is CATSDASGGLFF. CDR3 DNA: TGTGCCACCAGTGATGCTAGCGGGGGGCTGTTTTTT.

On this clonotype itself: A read error may explain this, as a much larger clone is one base away. This rearrangement joins TRBV11-2 to TRBJ2-7; TRBD1 agrees at 12 bases. This CDR3 has 13 residues. V trimming: 8 bases; J trimming: 6 bases; junction bases outside the gene matches: 5. Germline V gene data show CDR1 as SGHAT and CDR2 as FQNNGV. CDR3 nucleotides: TGTGCCAGCCGGGACAGGGGGCTTACCGAGCAGTACTTC. Residues: CASRDRGLTEQYF.

The chain joins TRBV19 to TRBJ1-1; no clear D gene. V lost 4 bases and J 3 bases, leaving 12 bases between the germline ends. The CDR3 covers 14 residues. CDR1 is LNHDA and CDR2 is SQIVND in the germline V gene (reference sequence). The CDR3 sequence: CASSTPRGHTEAFF. The CDR3 DNA reads as TGTGCCAGTAGTACCCCCCGAGGGCACACTGAAGCTTTCTTT. Combining the CDR3 with reference TRBV19 and TRBJ1-1 gives the whole variable domain DGGITQSPKYLFRKEGQNVTLSCEQNLNHDAMYWYRQDPGQGLRLIYYSQIVNDFQKGDIAEGYSVSREKKESFPLTVTSAQKNPTAFYLCASSTPRGHTEAFFGQGTRLTVV.

In regard to this clonotype: One junction end does not reproduce the germline sequence, and a read error may be involved. V and J are TRBV19 and TRBJ1-2; possibly TRBD1 for D (6 bases). Looked up from germline, CDR1 is LNHDA and CDR2 is SQIVND (reference sequence). This CDR3 is 15 amino acids long. The chain's CDR3 is CASRNAQGTIYGHTF. DNA for the CDR3: TGTGCCAGTAGAAACGCCCAGGGGACGATCTATGGCCACACCTTC.

This clonotype came up a few times. The CDR3 sequence is CASSSREVTEAFF. CDR3 nucleotide sequence: TGTGCCAGCAGCTCACGCGAGGTCACTGAAGCTTTCTTT. The chain combines TRBV12-3 or TRBV12-4 with TRBJ1-1; no clear D. The CDR3 has 13 residues. With 6 bases removed from V and 4 bases from J, the gap between germline ends came to 12 bases.

This clonotype was counted many times. The chain links TRBV4-2 to TRBJ2-5; TRBD2 matches 9 bases. In germline, CDR1 is LGHNA, CDR2 YNFKEQ. CDR3 length: 17 amino acids. Trimming at V came to 3 bases and at J to 5 bases, leaving 13 bases not matched to a gene. CDR3 DNA sequence: TGTGCCAGCAGCCATAGAGAAGCGGGGGGTCGTGGGGAGACCCAGTACTTC. Translated: CASSHREAGGRGETQYF.

This clonotype was counted at least ten times. The chain links TRBV11-2 to TRBJ2-3, with D maybe TRBD2 (5 bases). Germline CDR1 is SGHAT and CDR2 is FQNNGV. This CDR3 contains 15 residues. The ends were cut back, 0 bases at V and 0 bases at J, with 7 bases in the middle. The CDR3 loop reads CASSLDRGSTDTQYF. The CDR3 nucleotides are TGTGCCAGCAGCTTAGATCGGGGTAGCACAGATACGCAGTATTTT.

In its sample, this clonotype was seen many times. Germline and junction disagree at one end, which may indicate a read error. The rearrangement joins TRBV5-5 to TRBJ1-5; TRBD1 is a possible D gene (5 bases). Germline-derived CDR1 and CDR2 are SGHKS and YYEKEE (reference sequence). The CDR3 consists of 13 residues. CDR3 sequence reads: CASSLTGHQPRHF. The CDR3 DNA follows: TGTGCCAGCAGCTTGACAGGTCATCAGCCCCGGCATTTT.

This chain links TRBV5-4 with TRBJ2-7; 9 bases fit TRBD1. V lost 4 bases, J lost 8 bases, and 10 bases stayed unmatched. CDR1 and CDR2 from the germline V gene are SGHNT and YYREEE (reference sequence). The CDR3 loop spans 14 amino acids. CDR3 loop: CASSPGTGLYKQYF. CDR3 bases: TGTGCCAGCAGCCCCGGGACAGGGCTTTACAAGCAGTACTTC.

As concerns this clonotype: A read error is possible here, since a much larger clone lies one base away. This rearrangement joins TRBV4-2 to TRBJ1-2; no clear D gene. Germline V gene lookup returns CDR1 LGHNA and CDR2 YNFKEQ. V lost 0 bases and J lost 7, with 18 bases in between. The CDR3 is 16 amino acids. The chain's CDR3 is CASSQDRQVRGCGYTF. For the CDR3, the DNA is TGTGCCAGCAGCCAAGATCGCCAGGTTAGAGGCTGTGGCTACACCTTC.

This clonotype appeared many times. The chain has TRBV12-3 or TRBV12-4 and TRBJ2-3, with D possibly TRBD1 on 5 matching bases. V was clipped by 6 bases and J by 0 bases, with 13 bases between them. This CDR3 is built from 15 residues. As DNA, the CDR3 is TGTGCCAGCAGGTGGGGCTCGTCTAGCACAGATACGCAGTATTTT. Translated, it gives CASRWGSSSTDTQYF.